This T cell receptor beta chain was identified in a study of cytomegalovirus exposure and HLA in healthy donors. V gave up 0 bases and J gave up 4 bases, with 15 bases separating them. Looked up from germline, CDR1 is SGHRS and CDR2 is YFSETQ. The CDR3 sequence is 16 residues long. The PCR ran on 60 Vbeta and 13 Jbeta primers. Repertoires were generated with immunoSEQ multiplex PCR, while TCRdb's copy carries only in-frame clones and drops some. The sample has roughly 150,000 clones; more than 75% are singletons. V and J are TRBV5-1 and TRBJ2-3; D may be TRBD1 (6 bases). The sequenced sample was PBMCs. The TCR was taken from a man aged 25 to 45 in good health and CMV-seropositive. For the CDR3, the DNA is TGCGCCAGCAGCTTGGAGGGACCCTGGGGGCCAGATACGCAGTATTTT. Protein: CASSLEGPWGPDTQYF.